The 27 T cell receptor beta chains presented below share a single source sample, sequenced in a study of blood T cell repertoires in COVID-19. Assay: immunoSEQ multiplex PCR; the TCRdb copy retains only in-frame clones and omits some. The profile shows under 200,000 clones, approximately 87% of them singletons. Input material: peripheral blood. Receptor source: a man between 18 and 29 years old with active or convalescent COVID-19.

The J gene is TRBJ1-1, the V gene TRBV7-8; 8 bases match TRBD1. The J segment lost 2 bases and the V segment lost 4 bases, leaving 9 bases of the junction unmatched. The CDR3 sequence is 16 residues long. Germline V gene sequence: CDR1 SGHVS, CDR2 FQNEAQ. This chain's CDR3 is CASSSLGQGGNTEAFF. The CDR3 region has the DNA TGTGCCAGCAGCTCTTTAGGACAGGGCGGTAACACTGAAGCTTTCTTT.

The chain employs TRBV19 and TRBJ2-2, with TRBD2 matching 7 bases. Trimming cost V 4 bases and J 5 bases; bases outside gene matches: 13. The CDR3 covers 17 residues. The germline CDR1 and CDR2 sequences are LNHDA and SQIVND (reference sequence). The CDR3 coding sequence is TGTGCCAGTAGTACCTCCTATGTGGGAGGGATTACCGGGGAGCTGTTTTTT. The encoded protein is CASSTSYVGGITGELFF. The whole variable domain, filled in from reference TRBV19 and TRBJ2-2, reads DGGITQSPKYLFRKEGQNVTLSCEQNLNHDAMYWYRQDPGQGLRLIYYSQIVNDFQKGDIAEGYSVSREKKESFPLTVTSAQKNPTAFYLCASSTSYVGGITGELFFGEGSRLTVL.

This clone showed up just once. The chain uses TRBV7-2 and TRBJ2-2; 14 bases map to TRBD2. V lost 2 bases to trimming and J lost 6 bases; unmatched junction nucleotides: 8. The CDR3 sequence is 18 residues long. Per germline, CDR1 SGHTA and CDR2 FQGNSA. The CDR3 reads CASSLKGLAGVRAGELFF. DNA of the CDR3: TGTGCCAGCAGCTTAAAGGGACTAGCGGGAGTTCGGGCCGGGGAGCTGTTTTTT.

The chain combines TRBV5-1 with TRBJ1-2; 9 positions agree with TRBD1. The CDR3 sequence is 13 residues long. V shed 4 bases and J 8 bases; nucleotides not matched to a gene: 6. The germline V gene has CDR1 SGHRS and CDR2 YFSETQ. The CDR3 here is CASSPGQGVGYTF. CDR3 sequence (DNA): TGCGCCAGCAGCCCGGGACAGGGAGTAGGCTACACCTTC. The full variable domain, with the rest looked up from reference TRBV5-1 and TRBJ1-2, is KAGVTQTPRYLIKTRGQQVTLSCSPISGHRSVSWYQQTPGQGLQFLFEYFSETQRNKGNFPGRFSGRQFSNSRSEMNVSTLELGDSALYLCASSPGQGVGYTFGSGTRLTVV.

The V call is TRBV18, the J call TRBJ2-7; 7 bases are a match to TRBD1. The germline V gene has CDR1 KGHSH and CDR2 LQKENI. The CDR3 is 16 amino acids. V gave up 6 bases and J gave up 2 bases; unmatched junction bases: 13. The CDR3 coding sequence is TGTGCCAGCTCCCCCAACAGGGGTGCCCCCCCCTACGAGCAGTACGTC. Amino acids: CASSPNRGAPPYEQYV.

The chain has TRBV7-2 and TRBJ1-1; no clear D gene. Germline CDR1 and CDR2: SGHTA and FQGNSA. The CDR3 spans 13 residues. The germline V and J ends were trimmed by 1 base and 13 bases, with 16 bases remaining between them. The CDR3 loop is CASSLDPSLGGFF. In DNA, the CDR3 is TGTGCCAGCAGCTTAGACCCCTCGTTGGGAGGTTTCTTT.

V is TRBV5-1 and J is TRBJ2-7; 10 nucleotides agree with TRBD1. CDR1 is SGHRS and CDR2 is YFSETQ in the germline V gene. After removal of 4 bases from V and 1 base from J, the junction contained 5 bases not matched to a gene. This CDR3 has 15 residues. Here the CDR3 reads CASSPGTGVSYEQYV. CDR3 DNA sequence: TGCGCCAGCAGCCCGGGGACAGGGGTATCCTACGAGCAGTACGTC.

V and J are TRBV10-3 and TRBJ1-1; no definite D call. The CDR3 loop spans 13 amino acids. CDR1 is ENHRY and CDR2 is SYGVKD in the germline V gene. Trimming took off 7 bases at V and 4 bases at J, with 13 bases between the two ends. In DNA form, the CDR3 reads TGTGCCATCACCGGCCAGGCGGGCACTGAAGCTTTCTTT. Translation: CAITGQAGTEAFF.

The V call is TRBV14, the J call TRBJ2-7; 9 bases line up with TRBD2. Germline CDR1 reads SGHDN; CDR2 reads FVKESK. CDR3 length: 16 amino acids. V lost 4 bases to trimming and J lost 6 bases; unmatched junction nucleotides: 13. CDR3: CASSRRGPGTSREQYF. The CDR3 DNA reads TGTGCCAGCAGCCGAAGAGGCCCCGGGACTAGCCGCGAGCAGTACTTC.

This sequence joins TRBV19 and TRBJ1-2, with a possible D match to TRBD1 (5 bases). The CDR3 spans 13 residues. Per germline, CDR1 LNHDA and CDR2 SQIVND (reference sequence). The germline V and J ends were trimmed by 1 base and 9 bases, with 12 bases remaining between them. The CDR3, as DNA: TGTGCCAGTAGTATAGTGGGAGGGGATCGCTACACCTTC. Its translation is CASSIVGGDRYTF. The full variable domain, in which reference TRBV19 and TRBJ1-2 provide the parts outside the CDR3, is DGGITQSPKYLFRKEGQNVTLSCEQNLNHDAMYWYRQDPGQGLRLIYYSQIVNDFQKGDIAEGYSVSREKKESFPLTVTSAQKNPTAFYLCASSIVGGDRYTFGSGTRLTVV.

The V and J genes are TRBV19 and TRBJ2-3; 7 bases agree with TRBD2. There are 16 residues in the CDR3. Germline trimming cut 1 base from V and 4 bases from J; bases unmatched to any gene: 8. Germline V lookup: CDR1 LNHDA, CDR2 SQIVND (reference sequence). CDR3: CASSIGGTGGADTQYF. CDR3 in DNA: TGTGCCAGTAGTATAGGCGGGACGGGAGGAGCAGATACGCAGTATTTT.

The chain has TRBV5-1 and TRBJ2-1; 11 bases map to TRBD2. Losses at the gene ends were 0 bases for V and 4 bases for J; bases not matched to a gene: 3. CDR3 length: 16 amino acids. Germline V CDR1 and CDR2: SGHRS, YFSETQ. The CDR3 here is CASSLAGTSGYNEQFF. The CDR3 coding sequence is TGCGCCAGCAGCTTGGCCGGGACTAGCGGATACAATGAGCAGTTCTTC.

The chain combines TRBV24-1 with TRBJ2-7; 8 nucleotides align to TRBD2. With V trimmed by 11 bases and J by 3 bases, 11 bases remained unmatched. The CDR3 totals 14 residues. Per the germline V gene, CDR1 is KGHDR and CDR2 is SFDVKD. The CDR3 sequence is CAIRRGVEGYEQYF. The DNA for the CDR3 is TGTGCCATTAGGCGGGGGGTCGAAGGCTACGAGCAGTACTTC.

The chain employs TRBV14 and TRBJ1-2; D remains ambiguous. Germline V CDR1 and CDR2: SGHDN, FVKESK. V was shortened by 5 bases and J by 5 bases, with 12 bases between the two germline ends. This CDR3 is built from 13 residues. CDR3 in DNA: TGTGCCAGCAGCTCCGACATTCTTTATGGCTACACCTTC. Its protein is CASSSDILYGYTF.

The V and J genes are TRBV13 and TRBJ1-1; maybe TRBD1 (5 bases). This CDR3 region has 14 residues. From germline, CDR1 is PRHDT and CDR2 FYEKMQ (reference sequence). V shed 5 bases and J shed 5 bases, with 15 bases lying between them. The CDR3 bases are TGTGCCAGCAGCCCGGTCCCCGGGGGGACTGAAGCTTTCTTT. Its translation is CASSPVPGGTEAFF.

The rearrangement joins TRBV3-1 (or the pseudogene TRBV3-2) to TRBJ1-1; D is unresolved. The CDR3 has 12 amino acids. Trimming shortened V by 0 bases and J by 7 bases, and 6 bases separated the two germline ends. Germline CDR1 and CDR2: LGHDT and YNNKEL (reference sequence). CDR3 nucleotides: TGTGCCAGCAGCCAAGATTCGAGTGAAGCTTTCTTT. As protein: CASSQDSSEAFF.

This clone was seen once. J is TRBJ1-1 and V is TRBV2; TRBD1 matches 7 bases. CDR3 size: 14 residues. Per the germline V gene, CDR1 is SNHLY and CDR2 is FYNNEI. Trimming removed 4 bases from V and 11 bases from J; junction bases left unmatched: 13. The DNA for the CDR3 is TGTGCCAGCAGTGGCCCGCTACAGGGGCTGGGTGCTTTCTTT. It specifies CASSGPLQGLGAFF.

The CDR3 DNA is TGCAGCGTTGAGGCAGGGGAAACCTACGAGCAGTACTTC. Its translation: CSVEAGETYEQYF. V gene TRBV29-1 combines with J gene TRBJ2-7; a weak D match, TRBD1 (6 bases). The CDR3 loop spans 13 amino acids. Germline CDR1 is SQVTM and CDR2 is ANQGSEA. Trimming shortened V by 3 bases and J by 2 bases, and 11 bases separated the two germline ends.

The chain links TRBV4-1 to TRBJ2-1; 8 bases match TRBD2. The V segment lost 3 bases and the J segment 0 bases; nucleotides outside the gene matches: 16. Germline CDR1 MGHRA, CDR2 YSYEKL. There are 20 residues in the CDR3. The CDR3 coding sequence is TGCGCCAGCAGCCATCCAGGGGCGGGGGGCCTTGTTAGCTCCTACAATGAGCAGTTCTTC. This sequence encodes CASSHPGAGGLVSSYNEQFF.

V and J are TRBV3-1 (or the pseudogene TRBV3-2) and TRBJ1-1, with D uncertain. The germline CDR1 and CDR2 sequences are LGHDT and YNNKEL (reference sequence). With 1 base removed from V and 4 bases from J, the gap between germline ends came to 4 bases. This CDR3 comprises 12 residues. The CDR3 is CASSQATTEAFF. In DNA, the CDR3 is TGTGCCAGCAGCCAAGCTACCACTGAAGCTTTCTTT.

The chain couples TRBV30 to TRBJ1-1; perhaps TRBD1 as D (6 bases). V gave up 6 bases and J gave up 1 base, with 12 bases separating them. The germline V gene has CDR1 GTSNPN and CDR2 SVGIG (reference sequence). There are 13 residues in the CDR3. CDR3 loop: CACATGTNTEAFF. CDR3 bases: TGTGCCTGTGCGACAGGCACGAACACTGAAGCTTTCTTT. Using reference TRBV30 and TRBJ1-1 for the parts outside the CDR3, the full variable domain is SQTIHQWPATLVQPVGSPLSLECTVEGTSNPNLYWYRQAAGRGLQLLFYSVGIGQISSEVPQNLSASRPQDRQFILSSKKLLLSDSGFYLCACATGTNTEAFFGQGTRLTVV.

The CDR3 is CASSLDGGEGTEAFF. DNA for the CDR3: TGCGCCAGCAGCTTGGACGGAGGGGAGGGCACTGAAGCTTTCTTT. V gene TRBV5-1 combines with J gene TRBJ1-1, with D possibly being TRBD1 (5 bases). Per germline, CDR1 SGHRS and CDR2 YFSETQ. Trimming removed 0 bases at V and 4 bases at J, with 13 bases between. The CDR3 sequence is 15 residues long. Complete variable domain (other parts from reference TRBV5-1 and TRBJ1-1): KAGVTQTPRYLIKTRGQQVTLSCSPISGHRSVSWYQQTPGQGLQFLFEYFSETQRNKGNFPGRFSGRQFSNSRSEMNVSTLELGDSALYLCASSLDGGEGTEAFFGQGTRLTVV.

The V gene is TRBV7-9, the J gene TRBJ1-5, with D perhaps matching TRBD1 (5 bases). Germline V gene data show CDR1 as SEHNR and CDR2 as FQNEAQ (reference sequence). This CDR3 region has 12 residues. V was trimmed by 3 bases and J by 8 bases, leaving 8 bases between them. The chain's CDR3 is CASSFLQEPQHF. In DNA, the CDR3 is TGTGCCAGCAGCTTTTTACAGGAGCCCCAGCATTTT.

The chain uses TRBV3-1 (or the pseudogene TRBV3-2) and TRBJ2-2, with 8 positions matching TRBD2. CDR3 length equals 17 residues. Looked up from germline, CDR1 is LGHDT and CDR2 is YNNKEL (reference sequence). The ends lost 4 bases at V and 1 base at J; junction bases unmatched: 8. The CDR3 region has the DNA TGTGCCAGCAGCCGCCTTACGGCGGGGGGGAACACCGGGGAGCTGTTTTTT. Translation gives CASSRLTAGGNTGELFF.

This chain connects TRBV3-1 (or the pseudogene TRBV3-2) to TRBJ2-3, with 14 nucleotides matching TRBD2. The junction had 10 bases not matched to a gene; V was cut back by 1 base and J by 4 bases. This CDR3 spans 19 amino acids. CDR1 LGHDT and CDR2 YNNKEL come from the germline V gene (reference sequence). The CDR3 loop is CASSQGLAGGPQGPDTQYF. As DNA, the CDR3 is TGTGCCAGCAGCCAAGGACTAGCGGGGGGGCCTCAGGGTCCAGATACGCAGTATTTT.

This chain connects TRBV30 to TRBJ1-2, with D tentatively TRBD1 (5 bases). Per germline, CDR1 GTSNPN and CDR2 SVGIG (reference sequence). The CDR3 totals 16 residues. Trimming cost V 3 bases and J 4 bases, with 21 bases left between them. CDR3 protein: CAWSAPGGGVGYGYTF. As DNA, the CDR3 is TGTGCCTGGAGCGCCCCCGGGGGAGGTGTAGGCTATGGCTACACCTTC.

This clone was detected a few times. The V call is TRBV19, the J call TRBJ2-3, with 9 positions matching TRBD1. Germline V CDR1 and CDR2: LNHDA, SQIVND (reference sequence). V dropped 6 bases and J dropped 4; count of bases not matched to a gene: 5. The CDR3 consists of 14 residues. This CDR3 is CASRDRGKADTQYF. Written as DNA, the CDR3 is TGTGCCAGTAGGGACAGGGGTAAGGCAGATACGCAGTATTTT.